These 10 T cell receptor beta chains were all obtained from the same sample, sequenced in a study of OX40 agonist ivuxolimab in advanced cancers. The assay was immunoSEQ multiplex PCR, and TCRdb's table has in-frame clones only and misses some. The sample lists over 55,000 clones, over 80% seen once, with 1.5% to 2% in the top ten. The sample in question was CD4+ or CD8+ T cells sorted from blood, obtained in a trial of the OX40 agonist ivuxolimab. Every receptor here comes from an adult with an advanced solid tumor such as melanoma, head and neck, liver or kidney cancer.

V is TRBV7-6 and J is TRBJ1-2; 8 nucleotides align to TRBD1. The germline gives CDR1 SGHVS, CDR2 FNYEAQ. CDR3 length: 15 amino acids. V gave up 4 bases and J gave up 4 bases; unmatched junction bases: 8. This CDR3 reads CASSSHGTGGYGYTF. The CDR3 bases are TGTGCCAGCAGCTCGCATGGGACAGGTGGCTATGGCTACACCTTC.

This clone was detected once. The genes are TRBV5-1 and TRBJ2-2; no definite D call. Germline lookup yields CDR1 SGHRS and CDR2 YFSETQ. Trimming took off 5 bases at V and 1 base at J, with 6 bases between the two ends. CDR3 size: 13 residues. CDR3 sequence (DNA): TGCGCCAGCAGTTTACAGAACACCGGGGAGCTGTTTTTT. Its protein is CASSLQNTGELFF.

This clone was counted a single time. The chain recombines TRBV6-1 with TRBJ2-2; 11 bases match TRBD1. The CDR3 sequence is 14 residues long. Germline lookup yields CDR1 MNHNS and CDR2 SASEGT. The ends lost 6 bases at V and 6 bases at J; junction bases unmatched: 3. The CDR3 is CASRGDRGSGELFF. The CDR3 DNA reads as TGTGCCAGCAGGGGGGACAGGGGGTCCGGGGAGCTGTTTTTT.

The chain is built from TRBV7-9 and TRBJ2-7; 8 bases match TRBD2. The CDR3 runs to 13 residues. The germline CDR1 and CDR2 sequences are SEHNR and FQNEAQ (reference sequence). The junction had 4 bases not matched to a gene; V was cut back by 3 bases and J by 6 bases. CDR3 nucleotides: TGTGCCAGCAGCTTCTCGGGGGGGTCCGAGCAGTACTTC. Protein sequence: CASSFSGGSEQYF.

The V and J genes are TRBV27 and TRBJ2-3, with D perhaps TRBD1 (6 bases). The CDR3 covers 14 residues. The V and J ends lost 9 bases and 3 bases respectively, with 16 bases between them. The germline CDR1 and CDR2 sequences are MNHEY and SMNVEV (reference sequence). The CDR3, as DNA: TGTGCCAGTCTCCGGACAGCAGATACAGATACGCAGTATTTT. Amino acids: CASLRTADTDTQYF.

V is TRBV6-5 and J is TRBJ1-1, with D maybe TRBD1 (6 bases). Germline V lookup: CDR1 MNHEY, CDR2 SVGAGI. V was shortened by 5 bases and J by 0 bases, with 10 bases between the two germline ends. The CDR3 has 14 amino acids. The CDR3 DNA follows: TGTGCCAGCAGTGAAGGACAGTTGAACACTGAAGCTTTCTTT. It translates to CASSEGQLNTEAFF.

The chain couples TRBV7-8 to TRBJ2-3, with D tentatively TRBD1 (5 bases). CDR3 length: 13 amino acids. CDR1 is SGHVS and CDR2 is FQNEAQ in the germline V gene. Trimming removed 2 bases from V and 4 bases from J, with 7 bases in between. The CDR3 loop is CASSLPGPDTQYF. The DNA of the CDR3 is TGTGCCAGCAGCTTACCAGGGCCAGATACGCAGTATTTT.

This chain joins TRBV9 and TRBJ2-1; 9 nucleotides match TRBD1. CDR3 length: 15 residues. Trimming took 0 bases from V and 6 from J; bases not matched to a gene: 4. The germline V gene has CDR1 SGDLS and CDR2 YYNGEE. The CDR3 DNA follows: TGTGCCAGCAGCGTAGTCGGGACAGGGTTCAATGAGCAGTTCTTC. The encoded protein is CASSVVGTGFNEQFF.

CDR3 bases: TGTGCCAGCAGCGCGGGACAGGGGGACACTGAAGCTTTCTTT. It is translated as CASSAGQGDTEAFF. The chain is built from TRBV7-8 and TRBJ1-1, with 11 positions matching TRBD1. This CDR3 spans 14 amino acids. Germline V gene lookup returns CDR1 SGHVS and CDR2 FQNEAQ. Losses at the gene ends were 5 bases for V and 3 bases for J; bases not matched to a gene: 2.

The V and J genes are TRBV7-7 and TRBJ2-1; 12 bases line up with TRBD2. V lost 5 bases, J lost 4 bases, and 3 bases stayed unmatched. In germline, CDR1 is SSHAT, CDR2 FNYEAQ (reference sequence). This CDR3 spans 15 amino acids. The CDR3: CASSPTSGGYNEQFF. The CDR3 DNA follows: TGTGCCAGCAGCCCGACTAGCGGGGGATACAATGAGCAGTTCTTC.